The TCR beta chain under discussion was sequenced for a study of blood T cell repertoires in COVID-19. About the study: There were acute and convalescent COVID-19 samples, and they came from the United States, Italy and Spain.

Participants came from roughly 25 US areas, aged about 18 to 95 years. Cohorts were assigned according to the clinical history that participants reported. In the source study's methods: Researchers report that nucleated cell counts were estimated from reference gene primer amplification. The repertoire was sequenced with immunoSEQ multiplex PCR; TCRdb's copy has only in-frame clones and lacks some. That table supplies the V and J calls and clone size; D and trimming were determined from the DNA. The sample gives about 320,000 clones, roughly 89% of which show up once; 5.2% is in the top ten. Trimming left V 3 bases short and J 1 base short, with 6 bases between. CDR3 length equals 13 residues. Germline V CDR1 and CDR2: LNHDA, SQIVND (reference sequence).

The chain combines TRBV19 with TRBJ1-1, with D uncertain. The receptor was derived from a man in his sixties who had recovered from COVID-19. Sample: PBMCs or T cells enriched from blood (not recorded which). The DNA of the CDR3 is TGTGCCAGTAGTATGGGAGCGAACACTGAAGCTTTCTTT. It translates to CASSMGANTEAFF.